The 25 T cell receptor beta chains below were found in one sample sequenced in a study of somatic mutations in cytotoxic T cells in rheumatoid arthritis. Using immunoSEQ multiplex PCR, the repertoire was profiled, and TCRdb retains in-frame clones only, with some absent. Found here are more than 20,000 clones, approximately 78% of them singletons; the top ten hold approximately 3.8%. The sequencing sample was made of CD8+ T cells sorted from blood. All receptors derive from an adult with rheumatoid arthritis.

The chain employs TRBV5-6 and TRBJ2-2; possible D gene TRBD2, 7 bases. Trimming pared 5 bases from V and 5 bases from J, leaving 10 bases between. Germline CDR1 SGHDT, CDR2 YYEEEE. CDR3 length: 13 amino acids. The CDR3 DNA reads TGTGCCAGCAGAGGGGGGGGAACCGGGGAGCTGTTTTTT. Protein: CASRGGGTGELFF.

The CDR3 sequence is CASSLRTGGSYGYTF. CDR3 bases: TGTGCCAGCAGCTTGAGAACAGGGGGTTCATATGGCTACACCTTC. The V call is TRBV5-6, the J call TRBJ1-2; 8 bases are shared with TRBD1. CDR3 size: 15 residues. CDR1 is SGHDT, CDR2 YYEEEE, per germline. After removal of 1 base from V and 5 bases from J, the junction contained 7 bases not matched to a gene.

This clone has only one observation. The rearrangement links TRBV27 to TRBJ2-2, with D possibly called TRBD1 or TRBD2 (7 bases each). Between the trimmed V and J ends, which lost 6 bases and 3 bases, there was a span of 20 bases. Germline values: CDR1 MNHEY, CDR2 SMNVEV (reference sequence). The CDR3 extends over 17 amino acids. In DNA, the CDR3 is TGTGCCAGCAGCCGGCCCAGGGGGGGGACGGACACCGGGGAGCTGTTTTTT. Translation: CASSRPRGGTDTGELFF.

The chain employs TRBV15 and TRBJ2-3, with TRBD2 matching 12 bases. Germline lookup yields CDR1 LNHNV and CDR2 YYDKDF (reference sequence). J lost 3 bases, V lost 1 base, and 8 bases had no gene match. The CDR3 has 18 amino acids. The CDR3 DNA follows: TGTGCCACCAGCAGAGGGCTAGCGGGGGGGCCGGCAACAGATACGCAGTATTTT. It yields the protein CATSRGLAGGPATDTQYF.

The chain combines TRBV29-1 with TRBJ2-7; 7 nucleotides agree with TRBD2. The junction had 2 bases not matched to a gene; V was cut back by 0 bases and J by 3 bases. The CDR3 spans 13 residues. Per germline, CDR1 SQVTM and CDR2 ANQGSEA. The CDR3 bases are TGCAGCGTTGAAGACCGGACTAGCTACGAGCAGTACTTC. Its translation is CSVEDRTSYEQYF.

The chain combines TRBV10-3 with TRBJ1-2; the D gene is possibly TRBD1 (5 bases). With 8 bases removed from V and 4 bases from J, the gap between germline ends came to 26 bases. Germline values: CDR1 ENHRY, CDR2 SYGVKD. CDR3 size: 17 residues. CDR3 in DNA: TGTGCCATCGGAGTGACCGCCTCAAGGGGCCCTCTCTATGGCTACACCTTC. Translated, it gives CAIGVTASRGPLYGYTF.

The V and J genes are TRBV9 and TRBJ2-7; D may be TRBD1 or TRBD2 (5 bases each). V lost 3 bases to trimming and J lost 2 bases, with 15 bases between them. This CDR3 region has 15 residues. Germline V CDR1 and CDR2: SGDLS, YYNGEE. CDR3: CASSARDGKTYEQYF. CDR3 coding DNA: TGTGCCAGCAGCGCCCGGGACGGCAAGACCTACGAGCAGTACTTC.

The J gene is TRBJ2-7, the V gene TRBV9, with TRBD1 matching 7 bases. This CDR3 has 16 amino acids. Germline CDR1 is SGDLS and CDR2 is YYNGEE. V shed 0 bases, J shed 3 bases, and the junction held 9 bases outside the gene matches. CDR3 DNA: TGTGCCAGCAGCGTAGAGCGAGGGGGCGCGTTCTACGAGCAGTACTTC. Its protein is CASSVERGGAFYEQYF.

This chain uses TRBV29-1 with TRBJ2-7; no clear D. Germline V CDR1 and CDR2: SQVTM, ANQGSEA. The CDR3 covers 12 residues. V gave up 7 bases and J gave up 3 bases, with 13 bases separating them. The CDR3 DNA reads TGCAGCGCCCGAGGAGACGACTACGAGCAGTACTTC. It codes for CSARGDDYEQYF.

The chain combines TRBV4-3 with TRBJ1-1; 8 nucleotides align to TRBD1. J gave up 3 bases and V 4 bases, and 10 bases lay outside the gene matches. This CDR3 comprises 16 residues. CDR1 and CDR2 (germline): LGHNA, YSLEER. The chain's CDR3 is CASSPQGSGGDTEAFF. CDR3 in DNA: TGCGCCAGCAGCCCGCAGGGATCAGGGGGCGACACTGAAGCTTTCTTT.

The CDR3 region has the DNA TGTGCCAGCAGCCAAATCGGGACAGGGGGCGGATCGGGTGAAAAACTGTTTTTT. This codes for CASSQIGTGGGSGEKLFF. V usage is TRBV4-2 and J usage is TRBJ1-4, with TRBD1 matching 12 bases. CDR3 length equals 18 residues. CDR1 is LGHNA and CDR2 is YNFKEQ in the germline V gene. J lost 7 bases, V lost 2 bases, and 11 bases had no gene match.

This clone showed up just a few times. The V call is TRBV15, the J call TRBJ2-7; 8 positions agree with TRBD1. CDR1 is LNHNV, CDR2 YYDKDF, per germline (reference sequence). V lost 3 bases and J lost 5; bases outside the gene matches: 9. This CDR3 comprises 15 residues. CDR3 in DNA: TGTGCCACCAGCAGCCTCAGGGGGCGCGGGGACGAGCAGTACTTC. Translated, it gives CATSSLRGRGDEQYF.

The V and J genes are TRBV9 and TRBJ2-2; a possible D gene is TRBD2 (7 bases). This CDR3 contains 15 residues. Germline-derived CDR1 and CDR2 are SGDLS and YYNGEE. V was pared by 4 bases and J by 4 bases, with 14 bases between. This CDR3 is CASSNGGLSTGELFF. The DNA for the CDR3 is TGTGCCAGCAGCAACGGGGGGCTGAGCACCGGGGAGCTGTTTTTT.

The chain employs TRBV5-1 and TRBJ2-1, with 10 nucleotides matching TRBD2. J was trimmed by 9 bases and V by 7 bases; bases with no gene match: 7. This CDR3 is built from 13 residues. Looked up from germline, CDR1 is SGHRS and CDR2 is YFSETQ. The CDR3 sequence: CASQRGGQGEQFF. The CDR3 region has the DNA TGCGCCAGCCAGCGGGGGGGCCAGGGTGAGCAGTTCTTC.

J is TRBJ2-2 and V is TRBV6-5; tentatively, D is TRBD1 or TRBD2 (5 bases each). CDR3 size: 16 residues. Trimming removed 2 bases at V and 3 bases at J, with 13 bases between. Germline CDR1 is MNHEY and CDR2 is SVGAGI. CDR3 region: CASSYQDMGDTGELFF. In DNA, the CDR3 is TGTGCCAGCAGTTACCAGGACATGGGGGACACCGGGGAGCTGTTTTTT.

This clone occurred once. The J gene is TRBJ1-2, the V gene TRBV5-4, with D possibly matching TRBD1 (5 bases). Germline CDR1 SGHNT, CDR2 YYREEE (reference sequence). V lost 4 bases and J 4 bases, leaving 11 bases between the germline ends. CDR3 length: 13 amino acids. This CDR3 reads CASSTTGAYGYTF. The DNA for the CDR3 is TGTGCCAGCAGCACCACAGGTGCCTATGGCTACACCTTC. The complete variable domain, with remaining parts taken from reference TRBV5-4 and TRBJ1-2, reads ETGVTQSPTHLIKTRGQQVTLRCSSQSGHNTVSWYQQALGQGPQFIFQYYREEENGRGNFPPRFSGLQFPNYSSELNVNALELDDSALYLCASSTTGAYGYTFGSGTRLTVV.

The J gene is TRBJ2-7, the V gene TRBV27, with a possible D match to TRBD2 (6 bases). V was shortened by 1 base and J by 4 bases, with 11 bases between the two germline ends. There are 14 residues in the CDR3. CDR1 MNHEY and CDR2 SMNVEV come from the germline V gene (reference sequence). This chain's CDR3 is CASSLLGLGYEQYF. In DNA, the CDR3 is TGTGCCAGCAGTTTATTGGGACTCGGATACGAGCAGTACTTC.

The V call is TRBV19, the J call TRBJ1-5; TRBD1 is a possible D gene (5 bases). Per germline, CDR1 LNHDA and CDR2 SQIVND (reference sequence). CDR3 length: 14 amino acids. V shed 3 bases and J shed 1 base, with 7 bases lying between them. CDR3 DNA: TGTGCCAGTAGTATCCGGGACAGCAATCAGCCCCAGCATTTT. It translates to CASSIRDSNQPQHF.

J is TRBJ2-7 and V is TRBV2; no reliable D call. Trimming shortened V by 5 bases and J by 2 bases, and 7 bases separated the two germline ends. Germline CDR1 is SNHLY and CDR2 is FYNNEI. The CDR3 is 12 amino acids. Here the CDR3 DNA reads TGTGCCAGCAGTCCGTTCACCTACGAGCAGTACTTC. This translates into CASSPFTYEQYF.

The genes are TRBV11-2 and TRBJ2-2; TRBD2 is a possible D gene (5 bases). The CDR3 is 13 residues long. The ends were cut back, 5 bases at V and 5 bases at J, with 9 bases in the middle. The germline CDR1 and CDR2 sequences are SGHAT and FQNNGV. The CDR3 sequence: CASSPGITGELFF. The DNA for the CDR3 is TGTGCCAGCAGCCCCGGGATAACCGGGGAGCTGTTTTTT.

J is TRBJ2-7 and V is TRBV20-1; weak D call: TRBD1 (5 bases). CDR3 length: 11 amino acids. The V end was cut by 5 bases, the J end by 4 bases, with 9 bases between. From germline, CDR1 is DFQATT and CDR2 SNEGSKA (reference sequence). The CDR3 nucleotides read TGCAGTGCTGATCAGGGTTACGAGCAGTACTTC. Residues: CSADQGYEQYF.

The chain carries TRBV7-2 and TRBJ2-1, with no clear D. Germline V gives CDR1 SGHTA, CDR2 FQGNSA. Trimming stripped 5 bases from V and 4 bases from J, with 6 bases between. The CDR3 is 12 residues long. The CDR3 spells CASSIRYNEQFF. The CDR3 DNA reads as TGTGCCAGCAGCATTCGGTACAATGAGCAGTTCTTC.

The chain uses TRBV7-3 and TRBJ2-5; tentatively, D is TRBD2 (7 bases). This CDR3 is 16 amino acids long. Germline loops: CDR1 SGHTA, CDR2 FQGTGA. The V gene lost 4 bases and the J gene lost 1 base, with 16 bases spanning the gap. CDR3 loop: CASSYFGGGVQETQYF. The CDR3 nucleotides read TGTGCCAGCAGCTATTTTGGAGGGGGGGTCCAAGAGACCCAGTACTTC.

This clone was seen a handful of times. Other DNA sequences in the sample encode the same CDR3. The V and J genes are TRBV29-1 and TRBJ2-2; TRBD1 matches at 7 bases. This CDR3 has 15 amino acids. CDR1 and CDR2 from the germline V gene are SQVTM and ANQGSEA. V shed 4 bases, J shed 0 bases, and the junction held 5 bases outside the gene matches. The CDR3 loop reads CSVARQGANTGELFF. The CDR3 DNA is TGCAGCGTTGCCCGACAGGGTGCGAACACCGGGGAGCTGTTTTTT.

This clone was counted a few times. The CDR3 here is CASSLVYREGNSPLHF. The CDR3 bases are TGTGCCAGCAGCTTAGTGTACAGGGAAGGTAATTCACCCCTCCACTTT. The V gene is TRBV7-9, the J gene TRBJ1-6, with D possibly matching TRBD1 (6 bases). Trimming took 1 base from V and 6 from J, leaving 13 bases between them. The germline V gene encodes CDR1 SEHNR and CDR2 FQNEAQ (reference sequence). The CDR3 is 16 amino acids. The complete variable domain, with remaining parts taken from reference TRBV7-9 and TRBJ1-6, reads DTGVSQNPRHKITKRGQNVTFRCDPISEHNRLYWYRQTLGQGPEFLTYFQNEAQLEKSRLLSDRFSAERPKGSFSTLEIQRTEQGDSAMYLCASSLVYREGNSPLHFGNGTRLTVT.